One and the same sample provided the 2 T cell receptor beta chains below, sequenced in a study of T cell repertoires in cytomegalovirus infection. A single record per CDR3 protein comes from TCRdb applying MiXCR to the reads. The table shows roughly 600,000 distinct CDR3 sequences, with approximately 24% occurring only once. The source material was CD8+ T cells from PBMCs. The receptors shown here come from a human donor in good health (CMV status not recorded). Some clones in this sample may be carry-over from other donors' samples.

The rearrangement joins TRBV27 to TRBJ1-5; TRBD1 is a possible D gene (6 bases). The V gene lost 5 bases and the J gene lost 6 bases, with 14 bases spanning the gap. Germline V gene sequence: CDR1 MNHEY, CDR2 SMNVEV (reference sequence). The CDR3 is made up of 14 amino acids. CDR3: CASSPGQNRQPQHF. CDR3 nucleotides: TGTGCCAGCAGTCCCGGACAGAATCGTCAGCCCCAGCATTTT.

The chain carries TRBV27 and TRBJ1-6, with 8 bases lining up with TRBD1. This CDR3 is built from 14 residues. CDR1 and CDR2 (germline): MNHEY, SMNVEV (reference sequence). The V segment lost 4 bases and the J segment 11 bases; nucleotides outside the gene matches: 7. This chain's CDR3 is CASSSGTGGPPLHF. The CDR3 DNA sequence: TGTGCCAGCAGTTCCGGGACAGGAGGTCCACCCCTCCACTTT.